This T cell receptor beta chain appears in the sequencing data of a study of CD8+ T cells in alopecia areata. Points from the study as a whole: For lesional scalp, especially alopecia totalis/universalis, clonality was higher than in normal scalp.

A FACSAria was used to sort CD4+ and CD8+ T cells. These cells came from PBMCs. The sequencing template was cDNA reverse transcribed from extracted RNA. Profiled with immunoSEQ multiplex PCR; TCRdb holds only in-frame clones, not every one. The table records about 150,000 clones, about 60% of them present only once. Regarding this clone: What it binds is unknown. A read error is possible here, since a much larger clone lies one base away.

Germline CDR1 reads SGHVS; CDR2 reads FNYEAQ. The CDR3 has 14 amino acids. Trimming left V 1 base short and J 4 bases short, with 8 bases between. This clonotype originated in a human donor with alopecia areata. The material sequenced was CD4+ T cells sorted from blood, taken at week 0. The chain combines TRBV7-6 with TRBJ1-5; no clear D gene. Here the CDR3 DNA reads TGTGCCAGCAGCTTAGGTTCAGGAAATCAGCCCCAGCATTTT. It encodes CASSLGSGNQPQHF.